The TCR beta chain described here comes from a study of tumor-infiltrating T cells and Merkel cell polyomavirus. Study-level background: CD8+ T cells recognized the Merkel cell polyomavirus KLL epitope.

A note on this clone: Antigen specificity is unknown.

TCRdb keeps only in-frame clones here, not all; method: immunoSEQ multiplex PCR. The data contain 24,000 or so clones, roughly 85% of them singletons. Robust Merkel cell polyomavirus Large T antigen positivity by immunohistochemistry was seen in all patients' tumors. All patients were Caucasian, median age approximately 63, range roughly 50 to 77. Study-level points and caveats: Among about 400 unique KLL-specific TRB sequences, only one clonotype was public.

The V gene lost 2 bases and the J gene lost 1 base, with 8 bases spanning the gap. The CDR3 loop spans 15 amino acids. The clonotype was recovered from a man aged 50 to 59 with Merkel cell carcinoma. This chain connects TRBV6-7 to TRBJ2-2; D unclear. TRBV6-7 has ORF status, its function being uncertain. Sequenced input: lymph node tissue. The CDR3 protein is CASSYLLKNTGELFF. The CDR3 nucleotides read TGTGCCAGCAGTTACCTCCTTAAGAACACCGGGGAGCTGTTTTTT.